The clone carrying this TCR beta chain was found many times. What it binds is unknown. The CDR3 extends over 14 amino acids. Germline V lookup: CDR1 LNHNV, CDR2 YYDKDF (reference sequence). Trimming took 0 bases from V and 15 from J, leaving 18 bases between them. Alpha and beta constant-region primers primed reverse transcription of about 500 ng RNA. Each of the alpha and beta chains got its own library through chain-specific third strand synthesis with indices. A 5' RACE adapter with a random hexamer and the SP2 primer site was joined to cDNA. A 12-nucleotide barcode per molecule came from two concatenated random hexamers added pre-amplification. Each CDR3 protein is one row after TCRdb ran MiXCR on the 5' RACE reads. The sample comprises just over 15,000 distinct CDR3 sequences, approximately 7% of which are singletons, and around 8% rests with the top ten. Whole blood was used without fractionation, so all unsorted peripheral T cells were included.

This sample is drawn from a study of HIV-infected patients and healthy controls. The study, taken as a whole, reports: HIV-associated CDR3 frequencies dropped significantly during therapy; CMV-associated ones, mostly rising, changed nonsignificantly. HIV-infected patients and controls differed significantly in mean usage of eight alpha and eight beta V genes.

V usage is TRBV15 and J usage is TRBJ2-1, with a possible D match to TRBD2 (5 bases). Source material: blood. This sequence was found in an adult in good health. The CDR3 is CATSRDRRISSGFF. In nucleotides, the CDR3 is TGTGCCACCAGCAGAGATAGGAGGATATCCAGTGGGTTCTTC.